This TCR beta chain was identified in a study of blood T cell repertoires in COVID-19. Study as a whole: The United States, Italy and Spain provided the acute and convalescent COVID-19 samples.

TCRdb keeps only in-frame clones here, not all; method: immunoSEQ multiplex PCR. The sample holds 360,000 or so clones, roughly 90% seen once. CDR3 length: 15 residues. V lost 4 bases, J lost 6 bases, and 1 base stayed unmatched. CDR1 MNHEY and CDR2 SVGAGI come from the germline V gene. The sequence derives from a woman aged 30 to 39 who had been exposed to COVID-19. The sequenced sample consisted of PBMCs or T cells enriched from blood (not recorded which). The chain uses TRBV6-5 and TRBJ2-1, with 15 bases fitting TRBD2. Here the CDR3 reads CASSSGLAGGNEQFF. CDR3 coding DNA: TGTGCCAGCAGTTCGGGACTAGCGGGAGGCAATGAGCAGTTCTTC.